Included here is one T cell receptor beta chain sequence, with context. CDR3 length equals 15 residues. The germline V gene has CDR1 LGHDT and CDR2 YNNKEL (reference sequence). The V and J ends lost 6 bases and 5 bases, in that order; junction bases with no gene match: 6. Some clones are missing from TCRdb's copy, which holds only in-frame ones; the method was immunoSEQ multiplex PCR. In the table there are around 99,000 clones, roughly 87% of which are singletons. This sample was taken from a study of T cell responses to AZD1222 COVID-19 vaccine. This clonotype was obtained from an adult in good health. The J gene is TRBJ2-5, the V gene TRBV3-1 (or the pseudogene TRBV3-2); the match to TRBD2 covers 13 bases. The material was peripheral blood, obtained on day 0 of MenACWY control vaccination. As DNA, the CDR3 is TGTGCCAGCAGTTCGACTAGCGGGGGGAGGGAGACCCAGTACTTC. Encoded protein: CASSSTSGGRETQYF.